This entry is about one T cell receptor (beta chain). The antigen is undetermined. Original handling: CDR3 differences across clinicopathological groups were used to build a distant-metastasis classifier for papillary thyroid cancer. TCRdb re-processed the PCR reads through MiXCR. These V and J calls originate from TCRdb's pipeline instead of the authors' own analysis. The sample comprises 16,000 or so clones, about 23% of which are singletons, and over 9.5% rests with the top ten. The data are from a study of metastatic and nonmetastatic thyroid tumors. Overall study: Malignant and benign thyroid patients had repertoires compared in peripheral blood and tumor or nodule tissue.

V was clipped by 5 bases and J by 5 bases, with 6 bases between them. This CDR3 is 11 amino acids long. General observations from the study: It was reported that TCR beta diversity was significantly higher in malignant thyroid tumors than benign nodules, in blood and tumor.

Patients underwent thyroid surgery, and none had received any treatment before it. This sequence was found in a female donor with papillary thyroid cancer or a benign thyroid nodule (not recorded which). Some clones in this sample may be carry-over from other donors' samples. Sequencing was performed on adjacent normal tissue. V gene TRBV12-3 or TRBV12-4 combines with J gene TRBJ1-1; D call uncertain. This chain's CDR3 is CASSRATEAFF. CDR3 nucleotide sequence: TGTGCCAGCAGTAGGGCTACTGAAGCTTTCTTT.